Each of the 13 T cell receptor beta chains below was sequenced from the same sample in a study of CD8 T cells in ankylosing spondylitis. Findings and limits, study-wide: Ankylosing spondylitis blood appeared to carry a characteristic TCR beta motif of several highly homologous variants.

From the 5' RACE reads, TCRdb called clonotypes with MiXCR, one entry per CDR3 protein. The table includes over 600,000 distinct CDR3 sequences, under 20% detected once. What these receptors recognize is not known. Sequenced sample: blood, either unsorted or a sorted T cell fraction (not recorded which). The receptors were sampled from a male donor with ankylosing spondylitis.

Only a few counts were recorded for this clonotype. The chain links TRBV20-1 to TRBJ2-7; 13 positions agree with TRBD2. This CDR3 has 14 amino acids. The ends lost 6 bases at V and 2 bases at J; junction bases unmatched: 4. Germline V gene lookup returns CDR1 DFQATT and CDR2 SNEGSKA (reference sequence). The CDR3 region is CSAPGLAGTYEQYF. The CDR3 region has the DNA TGCAGTGCGCCGGGACTAGCGGGGACCTACGAGCAGTACTTC.

This clonotype was counted between two and nine times. This chain uses TRBV15 with TRBJ1-3; no firm D call. Deletions cut 1 base from V and 8 bases from J, with 9 bases between. The germline CDR1 and CDR2 sequences are LNHNV and YYDKDF (reference sequence). CDR3 length: 13 amino acids. CDR3 sequence: CATSRAYEDTIYF. DNA for the CDR3: TGTGCCACCAGCAGAGCTTACGAGGACACCATATATTTT.

This clonotype has ten or more counts. The J gene is TRBJ1-3, the V gene TRBV20-1; no reliable D call. This CDR3 spans 14 amino acids. Germline CDR1 and CDR2: DFQATT and SNEGSKA (reference sequence). Trimming removed 5 bases at V and 0 bases at J, with 11 bases between. CDR3 residues: CSAPGRDSGNTIYF. DNA for the CDR3: TGCAGTGCTCCCGGACGGGACTCTGGAAACACCATATATTTT.

The J gene is TRBJ1-2, the V gene TRBV18, with a tentative D call TRBD1 (6 bases). The V and J ends lost 1 base and 7 bases respectively, with 16 bases between them. The CDR3 loop spans 15 amino acids. The V gene's germline CDR1 is KGHSH and CDR2 LQKENI. In nucleotides, the CDR3 is TGTGCCAGCTCACCACAGGTTACAGGGTCGTCTGGCTACACCTTC. Protein sequence: CASSPQVTGSSGYTF.

The chain is built from TRBV20-1 and TRBJ2-1; 11 bases agree with TRBD1. This CDR3 is built from 18 residues. Germline loops: CDR1 DFQATT, CDR2 SNEGSKA (reference sequence). J gave up 5 bases and V 0 bases, and 12 bases lay outside the gene matches. The CDR3 region has the DNA TGCAGTGCTAGAGATCACCGAGGAGGACAGGGGGCGAACAATGAGCAGTTCTTC. Amino acids: CSARDHRGGQGANNEQFF.

This sequence joins TRBV4-3 and TRBJ2-1; no reliable D call. Trimming left V 0 bases short and J 10 bases short, with 10 bases between. The CDR3 consists of 13 residues. Germline loops: CDR1 LGHNA, CDR2 YSLEER. CDR3 protein: CASSQDGVREQFF. CDR3 nucleotide sequence: TGCGCCAGCAGCCAAGATGGAGTCAGGGAGCAGTTCTTC.

The genes are TRBV11-1 and TRBJ2-7; 7 nucleotides match TRBD1. V lost 5 bases, J lost 0 bases, and 7 bases stayed unmatched. The CDR3 length is 15 residues. CDR1 SGHAT and CDR2 FQDESV come from the germline V gene (reference sequence). CDR3 residues: CASSPYRDSSYEQYF. The DNA for the CDR3 is TGTGCCAGCAGCCCCTACAGGGACAGCTCCTACGAGCAGTACTTC.

This clonotype was picked up a small number of times. The chain combines TRBV15 with TRBJ2-7; D is possibly TRBD2 (6 bases). This CDR3 is built from 12 residues. V dropped 5 bases and J dropped 2 bases, with 7 bases sitting between them. CDR1 and CDR2 from the germline V gene are LNHNV and YYDKDF (reference sequence). The DNA for the CDR3 is TGTGCCACCAGCGGGGGGACCTACGAGCAGTACTTC. It yields the protein CATSGGTYEQYF.

This clonotype turned up a few times. This chain connects TRBV7-2 to TRBJ1-2, with 7 positions matching TRBD1. The V gene end was trimmed by 7 bases and the J gene end by 6 bases; junction bases not matched to a gene: 8. This CDR3 is built from 13 residues. CDR1 SGHTA and CDR2 FQGNSA come from the germline V gene. The CDR3 is CASNRRQGDGYTF. The CDR3 DNA is TGTGCCAGCAACAGAAGGCAGGGGGATGGCTACACCTTC.

The chain employs TRBV5-1 and TRBJ2-1; 9 bases align to TRBD1. The CDR3 loop spans 16 amino acids. The trim removed 5 bases at V and 1 base at J, leaving 7 bases unmatched. Germline V gene data show CDR1 as SGHRS and CDR2 as YFSETQ. The CDR3, as DNA: TGCGCCAGCAGAAAGGGACAGGGAGGATCCTACAATGAGCAGTTCTTC. Translating gives CASRKGQGGSYNEQFF.

This clonotype was found a few times. The V gene is TRBV11-1, the J gene TRBJ2-5; 9 bases map to TRBD1. The CDR3 totals 15 residues. V was pared by 5 bases and J by 3 bases, with 7 bases of the junction left unmatched. Germline V gene data show CDR1 as SGHAT and CDR2 as FQDESV (reference sequence). For the CDR3, the DNA is TGTGCCAGCAGCCAGGGACAGGGTATGGAAGAGACCCAGTACTTC. The encoded protein is CASSQGQGMEETQYF.

The chain uses TRBV12-3 or TRBV12-4 and TRBJ1-5, with unresolved D. Trimming left V 5 bases short and J 3 bases short, with 11 bases between. The CDR3 is 14 residues long. CDR3 in amino acids: CASSNGRVNQPQHF. For the CDR3, the DNA is TGTGCCAGCAGTAACGGACGGGTCAATCAGCCCCAGCATTTT.

The chain has TRBV20-1 and TRBJ1-3, with TRBD1 as a possible D gene (6 bases). Germline CDR1 and CDR2: DFQATT and SNEGSKA (reference sequence). Trimming cost V 1 base and J 4 bases, with 23 bases left between them. The CDR3 runs to 18 residues. CDR3 DNA sequence: TGCAGTGCTAGAGGCCAAGGGTACAGGGTGCCCCGGGGAAACACCATATATTTT. Translating it yields CSARGQGYRVPRGNTIYF.